What follows are 3 T cell receptor beta chains derived from one specimen sequenced in a study of blood T cell repertoires in COVID-19. Repertoires were generated with immunoSEQ multiplex PCR, while TCRdb's copy carries only in-frame clones and drops some. The table lists tens of thousands of clones, about 90% of them singletons, with roughly a tenth in the top ten. The source material was peripheral blood. These receptor sequences come from an elderly woman with active COVID-19.

J is TRBJ1-5 and V is TRBV28, with 8 positions matching TRBD1. V dropped 6 bases and J dropped 4; count of bases not matched to a gene: 5. This CDR3 spans 14 amino acids. Germline V CDR1 and CDR2: MDHEN, SYDVKM. CDR3 nucleotides: TGTGCCAGCAGGCAGACAGGGGCGAATCAGCCCCAGCATTTT. It codes for CASRQTGANQPQHF. Drawing the rest from reference TRBV28 and TRBJ1-5, the complete variable domain is DVKVTQSSRYLVKRTGEKVFLECVQDMDHENMFWYRQDPGLGLRLIYFSYDVKMKEKGDIPEGYSVSREKKERFSLILESASTNQTSMYLCASRQTGANQPQHFGDGTRLSIL.

The rearrangement uses TRBV5-4 and TRBJ1-1, with a possible D match to TRBD1 (6 bases). The V gene's germline CDR1 is SGHNT and CDR2 YYREEE (reference sequence). CDR3 length: 15 amino acids. V was shortened by 0 bases and J by 4 bases, with 13 bases between the two germline ends. The CDR3 DNA follows: TGTGCCAGCAGCTTGGTGGGTGGGGGCCTCACTGAAGCTTTCTTT. This gives the protein CASSLVGGGLTEAFF. Full variable domain (rest looked up from reference TRBV5-4 and TRBJ1-1): ETGVTQSPTHLIKTRGQQVTLRCSSQSGHNTVSWYQQALGQGPQFIFQYYREEENGRGNFPPRFSGLQFPNYSSELNVNALELDDSALYLCASSLVGGGLTEAFFGQGTRLTVV.

The genes are TRBV28 and TRBJ2-7; 8 positions match TRBD1. Trimming took 2 bases from V and 6 from J; bases not matched to a gene: 6. The CDR3 runs to 14 residues. Germline CDR1 reads MDHEN; CDR2 reads SYDVKM. DNA of the CDR3: TGTGCCAGCAGTTTAAGGCACAGGGGGTCCGAGCAGTACTTC. As protein: CASSLRHRGSEQYF.